This T cell receptor beta chain was captured by sequencing in a study of T cells expressing NK-cell markers. Study at large: Sorted CD3+CD56-NKG2C+, CD3+CD56+NKG2C- and CD3+CD56+NKG2C+ T cells were the source of the TCR beta repertoires. In the group of eight sequenced donors, seven were HCMV-seropositive and one was seronegative.

The length of the CDR3 is 15 residues. CDR1 SGHRS and CDR2 YFSETQ come from the germline V gene. For each CDR3 protein, TCRdb gives one entry from its re-call of the 5' RACE reads, without DNA. The table lists 550,000 to 600,000 distinct CDR3 sequences. General observations from the study: Expanded NKG2C+ T cell clones had unclear HCMV specificity.

With regard to this clonotype: Antigen unknown.

The sample was blood T cells: a sorted CD56 or NKG2C T cell subset, CD4+ or CD8+ T cells, or bulk PBMC T cells (not recorded which). This sequence originates from a man aged 18-30 years in good health. V and J are TRBV5-1 and TRBJ2-1. The CDR3 loop is CASSLAITSYNEQFF. The whole variable domain, filled in from reference TRBV5-1 and TRBJ2-1, reads KAGVTQTPRYLIKTRGQQVTLSCSPISGHRSVSWYQQTPGQGLQFLFEYFSETQRNKGNFPGRFSGRQFSNSRSEMNVSTLELGDSALYLCASSLAITSYNEQFFGPGTRLTVL.